The next 3 T cell receptor beta chains were all read from a single sample in a study of blood T cells in healthy people across ages. For the second PCR, which ran for about 6 to 12 cycles, a sample-barcoded 5' primer and a J-beta primer mix were used. TCRdb processed the 5' RACE reads anew with MiXCR; each CDR3 protein has one entry. The sample records about 640,000 distinct CDR3 sequences, roughly 58% being singletons. Sequenced material: blood. These receptors all stem from a man between 60 and 70 years old in good health.

The rearrangement joins TRBV28 to TRBJ2-5; unclear D gene. There are 12 residues in the CDR3. V lost 5 bases and J 5 bases, leaving 9 bases between the germline ends. Per the germline V gene, CDR1 is MDHEN and CDR2 is SYDVKM. CDR3 nucleotide sequence: TGTGCCAGCAGTCCCCATAGGGAGACCCAGTACTTC. It codes for CASSPHRETQYF.

V usage is TRBV10-3 and J usage is TRBJ2-7; possible D gene TRBD1, 6 bases. TRBJ2-4 matches the DNA end more closely, so the J call is doubtful. In germline, CDR1 is ENHRY, CDR2 SYGVKD. The CDR3 is made up of 12 amino acids. DNA for the CDR3: TGTGCCATCAGTGAGAGGGGGAACATTCAGTACTTC. It is translated as CAISERGNIQYF.

The chain links TRBV24-1 to TRBJ1-2; the D is unclear. CDR1 KGHDR and CDR2 SFDVKD come from the germline V gene. The CDR3 is 13 amino acids. V was clipped by 0 bases and J by 7 bases, with 8 bases between them. The CDR3 bases are TGTGCCACCAGTGATTTGGAGGCCCGTGGCTACACCTTC. This translates into CATSDLEARGYTF.